This T cell receptor beta chain was identified during a study of OX40 agonist ivuxolimab in advanced cancers. Study results and caveats: Low normalized T-cell clonal expansion was additionally recorded for some nonresponders.

Some clones are missing from TCRdb's copy, which holds only in-frame ones; the method was immunoSEQ multiplex PCR. This sample yields 73,000 or so clones, of which approximately 78% are seen a single time; roughly 0.4% belongs to the top ten. About this clone itself: Its antigen is undetermined.

This material consisted of CD4+ or CD8+ T cells sorted from blood, taken in a trial of the OX40 agonist ivuxolimab. The sequence derives from an adult with an advanced solid tumor such as melanoma, head and neck, liver or kidney cancer.

CDR3 DNA sequence: TGTGCCAGCAGCCGAGCCGGGACAGGGGGCACTGAAGCTTTCTTT. It codes for CASSRAGTGGTEAFF. The rearrangement joins TRBV14 to TRBJ1-1; 11 bases line up with TRBD1. V lost 4 bases and J lost 4; bases outside the gene matches: 5. The germline CDR1 and CDR2 sequences are SGHDN and FVKESK. The CDR3 sequence is 15 residues long.